This T cell receptor (beta chain) is drawn from a study of T cell responses to AZD1222 COVID-19 vaccine. This CDR3 is 12 amino acids long. Germline V gene data show CDR1 as SGDLS and CDR2 as YYNGEE. V was pared by 0 bases and J by 6 bases, with 7 bases between. The sample holds a few counts of this clone. Assay used: immunoSEQ multiplex PCR; TCRdb lists only in-frame clones, some missing. The table shows approximately 61,000 clones, with about four fifths occurring only once. V gene TRBV9 combines with J gene TRBJ2-7; D perhaps matches TRBD2 (5 bases). The sample was peripheral blood, taken 28 days after the second AZD1222 dose. This TCR derives from an adult who received the AZD1222 COVID-19 vaccine. CDR3 nucleotide sequence: TGTGCCAGCAGCGTAGATGAGGGCGAGCAGTACTTC. It encodes CASSVDEGEQYF.